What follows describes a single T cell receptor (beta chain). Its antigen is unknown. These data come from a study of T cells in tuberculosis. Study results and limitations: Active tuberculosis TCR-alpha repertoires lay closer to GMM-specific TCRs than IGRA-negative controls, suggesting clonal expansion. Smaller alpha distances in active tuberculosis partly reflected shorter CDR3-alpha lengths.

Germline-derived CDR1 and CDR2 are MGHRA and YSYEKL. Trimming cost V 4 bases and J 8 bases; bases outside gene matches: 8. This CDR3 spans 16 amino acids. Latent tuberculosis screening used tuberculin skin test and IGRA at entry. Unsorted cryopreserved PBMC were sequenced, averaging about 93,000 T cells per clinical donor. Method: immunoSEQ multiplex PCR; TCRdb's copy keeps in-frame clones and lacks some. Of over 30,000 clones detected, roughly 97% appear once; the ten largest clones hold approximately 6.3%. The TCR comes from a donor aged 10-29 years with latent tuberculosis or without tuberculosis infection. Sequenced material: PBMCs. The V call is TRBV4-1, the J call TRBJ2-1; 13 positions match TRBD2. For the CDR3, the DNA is TGCGCCAGCAGCCCTGGGTTACTAGCGGGGGGGTATGAGCAGTTCTTC. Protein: CASSPGLLAGGYEQFF.